The 16 T cell receptor beta chains in this list originate from one sample, sequenced in a study of blood T cell repertoires in COVID-19. Generated by immunoSEQ multiplex PCR, the TCRdb table keeps only in-frame clones and is missing some. There are roughly 60,000 clones in the sample; more than 70% occur only once, and around 9.3% lies in the top ten. Sequencing used peripheral blood. These TCRs come from a man in his 60s with active COVID-19.

The chain joins TRBV23-1 to TRBJ2-2; no reliable D call. TRBV23-1 is classed as an ORF, of uncertain function. With 1 base removed from V and 3 bases from J, the gap between germline ends came to 12 bases. The CDR3 contains 16 residues. As DNA, the CDR3 is TGCGCCAGCAGTCAATTTGGGCCAAGGTACACCGGGGAGCTGTTTTTT. Its protein is CASSQFGPRYTGELFF.

The chain links TRBV2 to TRBJ2-4; 8 nucleotides agree with TRBD1. Trimming removed 5 bases from V and 0 bases from J; junction bases left unmatched: 6. Germline assignment: CDR1 SNHLY and CDR2 FYNNEI. The CDR3 totals 16 residues. The CDR3 is CASSQNDRGAKNIQYF. The CDR3 DNA follows: TGTGCCAGCAGTCAAAATGACAGGGGAGCCAAAAACATTCAGTACTTC.

This chain uses TRBV7-9 with TRBJ2-1, with TRBD2 identical over 9 bases. V lost 4 bases to trimming and J lost 2 bases; unmatched junction nucleotides: 3. The CDR3 contains 15 residues. CDR1 and CDR2 (germline): SEHNR, FQNEAQ (reference sequence). Here the CDR3 reads CASSYSGSPYNEQFF. As DNA, the CDR3 is TGTGCCAGCAGCTATAGCGGGAGCCCCTACAATGAGCAGTTCTTC.

V is TRBV12-3 or TRBV12-4 and J is TRBJ2-1, with unresolved D. Between the trimmed V and J ends, which lost 6 bases and 6 bases, there was a span of 9 bases. The CDR3 contains 12 residues. The CDR3 loop is CASSPWANEQFF. The CDR3 bases are TGTGCCAGCAGCCCTTGGGCCAATGAGCAGTTCTTC.

This rearrangement joins TRBV3-1 (or the pseudogene TRBV3-2) to TRBJ2-6; no definite D call. Germline V lookup: CDR1 LGHDT, CDR2 YNNKEL (reference sequence). The CDR3 is made up of 15 amino acids. V lost 4 bases and J lost 0, with 7 bases in between. The CDR3 DNA follows: TGTGCCAGCAGCCTAGCCGGCTCTGGGGCCAACGTCCTGACTTTC. It translates to CASSLAGSGANVLTF.

This clone was seen a few times. J is TRBJ2-1 and V is TRBV12-3 or TRBV12-4; no firm D call. The V end lost 2 bases, the J end lost 4 bases, and 6 bases lay between the germline ends. The CDR3 spans 13 residues. The CDR3 sequence: CASSLLRYNEQFF. The CDR3 DNA sequence: TGTGCCAGCAGTTTACTACGATACAATGAGCAGTTCTTC.

The chain employs TRBV18 and TRBJ2-5, with 11 bases that match TRBD2. CDR1 and CDR2 (germline): KGHSH, LQKENI. J lost 5 bases, V lost 4 bases, and 6 bases had no gene match. CDR3 length equals 15 residues. As DNA, the CDR3 is TGTGCCAGCTCACTTACTAGCGGGAGCGGGGAGACCCAGTACTTC. Translating it yields CASSLTSGSGETQYF.

V usage is TRBV2 and J usage is TRBJ1-4; perhaps TRBD1 as D (5 bases). V dropped 4 bases and J dropped 5 bases, with 17 bases sitting between them. CDR1 SNHLY and CDR2 FYNNEI come from the germline V gene. The CDR3 contains 16 residues. Here the CDR3 DNA reads TGTGCCAGCAGTGTCCCGGAGGGGAAAGGAAATGAAAAACTGTTTTTT. Protein sequence: CASSVPEGKGNEKLFF.

The rearrangement uses TRBV5-5 and TRBJ1-1, with no clear D. This CDR3 is 15 amino acids long. Germline lookup yields CDR1 SGHKS and CDR2 YYEKEE (reference sequence). V was cut by 0 bases and J by 0 bases, with 9 bases left in between. Here the CDR3 DNA reads TGTGCCAGCAGCTTGGGACCTAGGATGAACACTGAAGCTTTCTTT. Protein product: CASSLGPRMNTEAFF.

This chain connects TRBV6-1 to TRBJ1-5; 8 nucleotides line up with TRBD1. Germline V gene data show CDR1 as MNHNS and CDR2 as SASEGT. The trim removed 3 bases at V and 1 base at J, leaving 2 bases unmatched. The CDR3 covers 15 residues. CDR3: CASSEDRASNQPQHF. The CDR3 coding sequence is TGTGCCAGCAGTGAGGACAGGGCAAGCAATCAGCCCCAGCATTTT.

The CDR3 sequence: CASSYSTTGVGHEQFF. The DNA for the CDR3 is TGTGCCAGCAGTTACTCGACGACAGGGGTTGGGCATGAGCAGTTCTTC. V is TRBV6-5 and J is TRBJ2-1; 8 bases agree with TRBD1. The germline gives CDR1 MNHEY, CDR2 SVGAGI. The CDR3 length is 16 residues. V lost 0 bases and J lost 8; bases outside the gene matches: 9.

The chain recombines TRBV18 with TRBJ2-5; 10 bases match TRBD2. The CDR3 sequence is 16 residues long. The junction had 8 bases not matched to a gene; V was cut back by 3 bases and J by 4 bases. Per germline, CDR1 KGHSH and CDR2 LQKENI. The CDR3: CASSPASGSYGETQYF. CDR3 DNA sequence: TGTGCCAGCTCACCGGCTAGCGGGAGTTACGGAGAGACCCAGTACTTC.

The gene calls are TRBV7-9 and TRBJ2-3, with TRBD2 identical over 9 bases. Germline CDR1 SEHNR, CDR2 FQNEAQ (reference sequence). The trim removed 5 bases at V and 4 bases at J, leaving 10 bases unmatched. This CDR3 has 16 residues. The CDR3 protein is CASSPLGAGGADTQYF. CDR3 DNA sequence: TGTGCCAGCAGCCCCCTCGGGGCGGGAGGGGCAGATACGCAGTATTTT.

This sequence joins TRBV5-1 and TRBJ1-1; 7 bases align to TRBD1. The length of the CDR3 is 15 residues. CDR1 and CDR2 (germline): SGHRS, YFSETQ. The junction had 2 bases not matched to a gene; V was cut back by 0 bases and J by 0 bases. The CDR3 coding sequence is TGCGCCAGCAGCTTGGTTCAGGGGGTGAACACTGAAGCTTTCTTT. Protein sequence: CASSLVQGVNTEAFF.

The gene calls are TRBV19 and TRBJ2-5, with 11 nucleotides matching TRBD2. Germline CDR1 reads LNHDA; CDR2 reads SQIVND (reference sequence). The CDR3 has 14 amino acids. Trimming at V came to 4 bases and at J to 9 bases, leaving 7 bases not matched to a gene. Written as DNA, the CDR3 is TGTGCCAGTAGTAGAGGTAGCGGGGGGGAGGCCCAGTACTTC. This encodes CASSRGSGGEAQYF.

This clone appeared a few times. The rearrangement links TRBV7-2 to TRBJ2-7; 9 bases are a match to TRBD1. Germline V CDR1 and CDR2: SGHTA, FQGNSA. This CDR3 comprises 13 residues. V lost 3 bases, J lost 5 bases, and 2 bases stayed unmatched. CDR3: CASSLDRGNEQYF. CDR3 bases: TGTGCCAGCAGCTTGGACAGGGGTAACGAGCAGTACTTC.